The rows below give T cell receptor beta chains drawn from one sample of a study of blood T cells in healthy people across ages. TCRdb reprocessed the 5' RACE reads with MiXCR, giving one entry per CDR3 protein. The data contain about 970,000 distinct CDR3 sequences, roughly 51% of them singletons. The sequencing input was blood. These TCRs come from a woman in her fifties or sixties in good health. The CDR3 runs from the conserved cysteine through the conserved F or W. Fields, in order: CDR3 length, V gene, J gene, clone size, D gene, CDR3 DNA, CDR3 protein. D genes are given only for firm matches. Size values are once, few and many counts, or a class for expanded clones, and some rows have none.

>14|TRBV6-2/TRBV6-3|TRBJ2-5|-|TRBD2
TGTGCCAGCAGTAAGACTAGCCGGGGAGAGACCCAGTACTTC
CASSKTSRGETQYF
>12|TRBV12-3/TRBV12-4|TRBJ2-3|-|-
TGTGCCAGCAGTTTCGAGCCTAATACGCAGTATTTT
CASSFEPNTQYF
>16|TRBV27|TRBJ2-7|few|-
TGTGCCAGCAGTCCAATCCCAGGGGTCAACACCTACGAGCAGTACTTC
CASSPIPGVNTYEQYF
>15|TRBV6-5|TRBJ2-7|few|TRBD1
TGTGCCAGCAGTTACTCTGGGACAGGGCTTTACGAGCAGTACTTC
CASSYSGTGLYEQYF
>18|TRBV28|TRBJ2-7|few|TRBD1
TGTGCCAGCAGTCCGGGACCCAGGGGGTTGAGGAGCTCCTACGAGCAGTACTTC
CASSPGPRGLRSSYEQYF
>13|TRBV29-1|TRBJ2-7|many|-
TGCAGCGTGACCGGGACGGCCTCCTACGAGCAGTACTTC
CSVTGTASYEQYF
>15|TRBV29-1|TRBJ2-5|-|TRBD1
TGCAGCGTTGGCCCCACAGGGGGCGGCGGAGAGACCCAGTACTTC
CSVGPTGGGGETQYF
>14|TRBV7-2|TRBJ2-1|-|TRBD2
TGTGCCAGCATCCTAGCGGGAGAGTACAATGAGCAGTTCTTC
CASILAGEYNEQFF
>19|TRBV4-1|TRBJ1-2|few|TRBD1
TGCGCCAGCAGCCAAGACCCGATGAACAGGGGGCGAATTAACTATGGCTACACCTTC
CASSQDPMNRGRINYGYTF
>15|TRBV6-5|TRBJ1-2|few|-
TGTGCCAGCAGTTACTCTCTAGGGATGGCCTATGGCTACACCTTC
CASSYSLGMAYGYTF
>18|TRBV4-1|TRBJ2-4|-|TRBD2
TGCGCCAGCAGCCAAGAATGGGGAGGGGTCGCGCCCAAAAACATTCAGTACTTC
CASSQEWGGVAPKNIQYF
>13|TRBV15|TRBJ2-7|-|-
TGTGCCACCAGAATTACAGGGGGGGATGAGCAGTACTTC
CATRITGGDEQYF
>13|TRBV12-3/TRBV12-4|TRBJ1-2|-|-
TGTGCCAGCAGTGTAGCAGGGGCTGATGGCTACACCTTC
CASSVAGADGYTF
>13|TRBV11-3|TRBJ2-1|-|-
TGTGCCAGCAGCTACCGGGAGTTGGATGAGCAGTTCTTC
CASSYRELDEQFF
>13|TRBV20-1|TRBJ1-6|-|-
TGCAGTGCCGTGAGCTCCTATAATTCACCCCTCCACTTT
CSAVSSYNSPLHF
>14|TRBV15|TRBJ2-5|few|-
TGTGCCACCAGCAGAACCCGATCGGAGGAGACCCAGTACTTC
CATSRTRSEETQYF
>16|TRBV7-3|TRBJ2-2|few|TRBD2
TGTGCCAGCAGCTACCTAGGGACTAGCGGCACCGGGGAGCTGTTTTTT
CASSYLGTSGTGELFF
>14|TRBV21-1|TRBJ2-7|-|-
TGTGCCAGCAGCAAGTGGGGACGGCTAAACGAGCAGTACTTC
CASSKWGRLNEQYF
>13|TRBV30|TRBJ2-7|few|TRBD1
TGTGCCCGTGCGGGACAGGGTTCCTACGAGCAGTACTTC
CARAGQGSYEQYF
>14|TRBV29-1|TRBJ2-5|many|-
TGCAGCGCGTCCTCTGGGACGATCGGAGAGACCCAGTACTTC
CSASSGTIGETQYF
>15|TRBV28|TRBJ2-5|few|TRBD1
TGTGCCAGCAGACCTCAGACAGGGGCGATCGGGACCCAGTACTTC
CASRPQTGAIGTQYF
>13|TRBV20-1|TRBJ2-7|-|TRBD1
TGCAGTGCTACCGGGACAGGCAGATACGAGCAGTACTTC
CSATGTGRYEQYF
>16|TRBV4-3|TRBJ2-3|-|-
TGCGCCAGCAGCCAATCGTTGGGAGAAGGGGCAGATACGCAGTATTTT
CASSQSLGEGADTQYF
>16|TRBV5-1|TRBJ1-2|-|TRBD1
TGCGCCAGCAGCCTGACGACAGGGGAGCATAACTATGGCTACACCTTC
CASSLTTGEHNYGYTF
>12|TRBV30|TRBJ2-1|-|-
TGTGCCTGGAGTCCTTCCGGGAATGAGCAGTTCTTC
CAWSPSGNEQFF
>17|TRBV6-2/TRBV6-3|TRBJ2-4|-|-
TGTGCCAGCAGTTATTATGGCGGCGGGGCCTATGGAAACATTCAGTACTTC
CASSYYGGGAYGNIQYF
>12|TRBV4-1|TRBJ2-7|few|-
TGCGCCAGCAGCCACGGACGGCACGAGCAGTACTTC
CASSHGRHEQYF
>15|TRBV11-2|TRBJ2-3|few|-
TGTGCCAGCAGCCCCCAGACATACAGCACAGATACGCAGTATTTT
CASSPQTYSTDTQYF
>14|TRBV5-6|TRBJ1-2|-|-
TGTGCCAGCAGCTTGGCCTCAGGGTTCGGGGGCTACACCTTC
CASSLASGFGGYTF
>13|TRBV9|TRBJ2-5|-|-
TGTGCCAGCAGCGCGAGTAGAGACGGGACCCAGTACTTC
CASSASRDGTQYF
>14|TRBV20-1|TRBJ1-4|many|-
TGCAGTGTACCGGCCCGGGCTACTAATGAAAAACTGTTTTTT
CSVPARATNEKLFF
>12|TRBV24-1|TRBJ2-1|once|-
TGTGCCACCTCCAGGGGGGTCAATGAGCAGTTCTTC
CATSRGVNEQFF
>15|TRBV3-1|TRBJ2-7|-|-
TGTGCCAGCAGCCAAGGGCCGGACAAGATATACGAGCAGTACTTC
CASSQGPDKIYEQYF
>14|TRBV7-2|TRBJ2-4|-|TRBD2
TGTGCCAGCAGCTTAGCAGCGGGAGGGGGTGAGCAGTACTTC
CASSLAAGGGEQYF
>15|TRBV20-1|TRBJ2-1|-|-
TGCAGTGCTAGAGAGGTGGGACTAGGGGGCGATGAGCAGTTCTTC
CSAREVGLGGDEQFF
>15|TRBV7-2|TRBJ2-1|few|TRBD2
TGTGCCAGCAGCCAGACTAGCGGAACCTACAATGAGCAGTTCTTC
CASSQTSGTYNEQFF
>15|TRBV5-6|TRBJ2-5|-|TRBD2
TGTGCCAGCAGCTTGGTCGGCGGGAGTCACAATGAGCAGTACTTC
CASSLVGGSHNEQYF
>14|TRBV20-1|TRBJ2-4|-|TRBD2
TGCAGTGCTAGTTCGGGACTAGGCGATTGGATTCAGTACTTC
CSASSGLGDWIQYF
>13|TRBV29-1|TRBJ2-5|-|-
TGCAGCGTTGAGGGGACCCCTGCGTACGGGCAGTACTTC
CSVEGTPAYGQYF
>15|TRBV7-9|TRBJ2-7|-|-
TGTGCCAGCAGCTTAGGTCCAGGGCCCCCCTACGAGCAGTACTTC
CASSLGPGPPYEQYF
>14|TRBV29-1|TRBJ2-4|-|TRBD1
TGCAGCGTTGAAGAGGGGGGGACAGGGCGTGAGCAGTACTTC
CSVEEGGTGREQYF
>14|TRBV20-1|TRBJ2-7|-|TRBD2
TGCAGTGCTACCGGACTAGCGGGAGACCACGAGCAGTACTTC
CSATGLAGDHEQYF
>16|TRBV20-1|TRBJ2-1|-|TRBD2
TGCAGTGCTAGGGGACTAGCGGGACGCGTCTACAATGAGCAGTTCTTC
CSARGLAGRVYNEQFF
>13|TRBV28|TRBJ2-7|-|-
TGTGCCAGCAGTTTTGTCGGGGTAATCGAGCAGTACTTC
CASSFVGVIEQYF
>15|TRBV12-3/TRBV12-4|TRBJ2-7|few|TRBD2
TGTGCCAGCAGTCGGACTAGCGGTCAGCCCTACGAGCAGTACTTC
CASSRTSGQPYEQYF
>12|TRBV20-1|TRBJ1-5|-|-
TGCAGTGCTAGAGATGCCAATCAGCCCCAGCATTTT
CSARDANQPQHF
>15|TRBV27|TRBJ2-1|-|-
TGTGCCAGCAGTCCTCGGATGTTGGGGTACAATGAGCAGTTCTTC
CASSPRMLGYNEQFF
>12|TRBV5-1|TRBJ2-1|once|-
TGCGCCAGCAGCTTCGAAAGGGGTGAGCAGTTCTTC
CASSFERGEQFF
>18|TRBV27|TRBJ1-5|-|TRBD1
TGTGCCAGCAGTAAGATCCGTGGGACAGGGAAAGACAATCAGCCCCAGCATTTT
CASSKIRGTGKDNQPQHF
>13|TRBV7-2|TRBJ2-7|many|-
TGTGCCAGCAGCTTAAAGGGGAACTACGAGCAGTACTTC
CASSLKGNYEQYF
>15|TRBV6-2/TRBV6-3|TRBJ2-5|-|-
TGTGCCAGCAGTTACGGCCGCGTACAGCAAGAGACCCAGTACTTC
CASSYGRVQQETQYF
>14|TRBV27|TRBJ2-6|few|-
TGTGCCAGCCGATCCTTCTCTGGGGCCAACGTCCTGACTTTC
CASRSFSGANVLTF
>15|TRBV7-7|TRBJ2-2|-|TRBD2
TGTGCCAGCAGCCCGGGACTAGCGTTCACCGGGGAGCTGTTTTTT
CASSPGLAFTGELFF